Listed below are T cell receptor beta chains from one sample, sequenced in a study of T cells in Graves' hyperthyroidism and ophthalmopathy. TCRdb re-analysed the multiplex PCR reads in MiXCR, keeping a single row per CDR3 protein. The sample records some 350,000 distinct CDR3 sequences, roughly an eighth being singletons. The specimen was blood. Receptors were obtained from a woman aged 40-49 years with Graves' ophthalmopathy. Each CDR3 is given with its conserved first and last residue. The D gene is left open where the match is weak. A row's size may be missing; if present it is once, few, many or a size class.

d_gene	v_gene	j_gene	abundance	CDR3nt	CDR3aa
NA	TRBV19	TRBJ2-5	few	TGTGCCAGTAGTATAGGGAAGGGGTCTGGAGAGACCCAGTACTTC	CASSIGKGSGETQYF
NA	TRBV29-1	TRBJ2-1	few	TGCAGCGTTATGGGGGGGCACGATGAGCAGTTCTTC	CSVMGGHDEQFF
TRBD2	TRBV2	TRBJ2-3	many	TGTGCCAGCAGTGAGGGACTAGCGGGAAGCGGAACGCAGTATTTT	CASSEGLAGSGTQYF
NA	TRBV18	TRBJ2-1	many	TGTGCCAGCTCACAAAGTGGAGGGATTGAGCAGTTCTTC	CASSQSGGIEQFF
NA	TRBV27	TRBJ2-3	many	TGTGCCAGCAGTTTAGTCGGATCGCTCACAGATACGCAGTATTTT	CASSLVGSLTDTQYF
NA	TRBV3-1	TRBJ1-1	many	TGTGCCAGCAGCCCCGACAAGATTAACACTGAAGCTTTCTTT	CASSPDKINTEAFF
TRBD2	TRBV4-1	TRBJ2-6	NA	TGCGCCAGCAGCCTACAGACTAGCGGGTCCATTTCTGGGGCCAACGTCCTGACTTTC	CASSLQTSGSISGANVLTF
TRBD1	TRBV12-3/TRBV12-4	TRBJ1-1	many	TGTGCCAGCACCGACAGGGAGGTGAACACTGAAGCTTTCTTT	CASTDREVNTEAFF
TRBD1	TRBV20-1	TRBJ1-2	few	TGCAGTGCTAGAGAATCAGGGGGGTATGGCTACACCTTC	CSARESGGYGYTF
NA	TRBV10-3	TRBJ1-1	many	TGTGCCACCACCCCAGGGTCGGTTCTCACTGAAGCTTTCTTT	CATTPGSVLTEAFF
NA	TRBV24-1	TRBJ2-2	few	TGTGCCACCAGTGATTTGCCTCAGGGACCCGGGGAGCTGTTTTTT	CATSDLPQGPGELFF
NA	TRBV7-8	TRBJ1-2	many	TGTGCCAGCAGCCCAGGGGACATGCGGAACTATGGCTACACCTTC	CASSPGDMRNYGYTF
TRBD1	TRBV7-2	TRBJ1-4	NA	TGTGCCAGCAGCTTAGAAGCCCCCGGGACAGTCGACTTTGCTAATGAAAAACTGTTTTTT	CASSLEAPGTVDFANEKLFF
NA	TRBV18	TRBJ1-2	many	TGTGCCAGCTCACCCCTACAGGCGAACTATGGCTACACCTTC	CASSPLQANYGYTF
NA	TRBV12-3/TRBV12-4	TRBJ1-1	many	TGTGCCAGCCAAGAAGGAGTTGAAGCTTTCTTT	CASQEGVEAFF
TRBD1	TRBV25-1	TRBJ1-1	few	TGTGCCAGCAGTGAATTTCCCGGGACAGGGGTAGGCACTGAAGCTTTCTTT	CASSEFPGTGVGTEAFF
NA	TRBV9	TRBJ1-3	NA	TGTGCCAGCAGCGTAGATGGCCCCGCCGGAAACACCATATATTTT	CASSVDGPAGNTIYF
NA	TRBV6-1	TRBJ1-1	once	TGTGCCAGCAATGAACATATGAACACTGAAGCTTTCTTT	CASNEHMNTEAFF
NA	TRBV7-8	TRBJ1-6	NA	TGTGCCAGCAGCTTCCCCCGAGTGGGGGGGGGGTCACCCCTCCACTTT	CASSFPRVGGGSPLHF
TRBD1	TRBV12-3/TRBV12-4	TRBJ2-7	few	TGTGCCAGCAGCCGGGACAGGGCGGCCTACGAGCAGTACTTC	CASSRDRAAYEQYF
TRBD1	TRBV19	TRBJ1-6	NA	TGTGCCAGTAGTATGTTCCAGGGGGACAATTCACCCCTCCACTTT	CASSMFQGDNSPLHF
NA	TRBV20-1	TRBJ1-2	NA	TGCAGTGCTAAGATTAGCGACAGTTATTTGCATGGCTACACCTTC	CSAKISDSYLHGYTF
TRBD1	TRBV27	TRBJ2-6	many	TGTGCCAGCCACCACAGGGGGCGAACGTCCGGGGCCAACGTCCTGACTTTC	CASHHRGRTSGANVLTF
TRBD2	TRBV5-1	TRBJ2-1	many	TGCGCCAGCAGCTCCGCGGGCAGGGGCGGGACTAGCGGATACAATGAGCAGTTCTTC	CASSSAGRGGTSGYNEQFF
TRBD2	TRBV7-2	TRBJ2-1	many	TGTGCCAGCAGCCCTAGCGGGGGCTCTTACAATGAGCAGTTCTTC	CASSPSGGSYNEQFF
NA	TRBV10-1	TRBJ2-2	many	TGCGCCAGCAGTGTATATACCGGGGAGCTGTTTTTT	CASSVYTGELFF
NA	TRBV10-3	TRBJ1-1	many	TGTGCCATCAGTGGAGAAGGGAACACTGAAGCTTTCTTT	CAISGEGNTEAFF
TRBD2	TRBV20-1	TRBJ2-1	many	TGCAGTGCTAGATCGTTAGCGGGAGAGTATAATGAGCAGTTCTTC	CSARSLAGEYNEQFF
TRBD1	TRBV12-3/TRBV12-4	TRBJ1-1	NA	TGTGCCACCCAAATCGGACAGGGTGGAGCTTTCTTT	CATQIGQGGAFF
NA	TRBV2	TRBJ2-7	many	TGTGCCAGCATTACCGGGACCTTGTCGAGCTACGAGCAGTACTTC	CASITGTLSSYEQYF
TRBD2	TRBV12-5	TRBJ2-1	many	TGTGCTAGTGGTTCACAGAAGCGGGACTACAATGAGCAGTTCTTC	CASGSQKRDYNEQFF
NA	TRBV20-1	TRBJ2-4	few	TGCAGTGCTAGAGTACGGGGTCGGGCCAAAAACATTCAGTACTTC	CSARVRGRAKNIQYF
NA	TRBV20-1	TRBJ2-1	NA	TGCAGTGCTAGCCAACTGGAAGAGCTCTACAATGAGCAGTTCTTC	CSASQLEELYNEQFF
TRBD1	TRBV29-1	TRBJ1-5	NA	TGCGGCGTGATGACAGGGTACGATCAGCCCCAGCATTTT	CGVMTGYDQPQHF
TRBD1	TRBV7-2	TRBJ2-3	many	TGTGCCAGCAGCTTAGGGGGTGGGACAGGGGGATCAGATACGCAGTATTTT	CASSLGGGTGGSDTQYF
NA	TRBV7-6	TRBJ2-3	few	TGTGCCAGCAGCTTATCCTCCTCTGGCGGTACGCAGTATTTT	CASSLSSSGGTQYF
NA	TRBV7-9	TRBJ2-1	many	TGTGCCAGCAGCCATCGGGCAGAAAAGTACAATGAGCAGTTCTTC	CASSHRAEKYNEQFF
NA	TRBV27	TRBJ1-1	NA	TGTGCCAGCAGTAGTTGGGGGGCGAACACTGAAGCTTTCTTT	CASSSWGANTEAFF
NA	TRBV10-3	TRBJ2-7	few	TGTGCCATCAGTGAGAACGGTAGCGAGCAGTACTTC	CAISENGSEQYF
TRBD2	TRBV28	TRBJ2-3	many	TGTGCCAGCAACGGTCGGCGGGCGGGAGAGAGAGATACGCAGTATTTT	CASNGRRAGERDTQYF
NA	TRBV14	TRBJ2-1	once	TGTGCCAGCAGTTATTCGTTGGGTGGCAAGCAGTTCTTC	CASSYSLGGKQFF
TRBD2	TRBV20-1	TRBJ2-3	many	TGCAGTGCTAGAGCTTTACTAGCGGATAGCACAGATACGCAGTATTTT	CSARALLADSTDTQYF
NA	TRBV29-1	TRBJ2-3	many	TGCAGCGTCCGGGTTCGTTCGGTAGATACGCAGTATTTT	CSVRVRSVDTQYF
TRBD1	TRBV30	TRBJ1-2	NA	TGTGCCTGGGGACAGGGCCCAAACTATGGCTACACCTTC	CAWGQGPNYGYTF
TRBD2	TRBV7-8	TRBJ2-7	many	TGTGCCAGCAGACATCCAAAGGGGGCTAGCGGGGCGTACGAGCAGTACTTC	CASRHPKGASGAYEQYF
NA	TRBV19	TRBJ2-2	few	TGTGCCAGTAGACCGGGCCCGGGTGGATTGGAGCTGTTTTTT	CASRPGPGGLELFF
NA	TRBV19	TRBJ1-1	many	TGTGCCAGTAAGGAATGGGGTCGGAGGAGCACTGAAGCTTTCTTT	CASKEWGRRSTEAFF
NA	TRBV19	TRBJ2-4	few	TGTGCCAGTAGTCCCCGGGACATAATACGCATTCAGTACTTC	CASSPRDIIRIQYF
NA	TRBV7-9	TRBJ1-3	many	TGTGCCAGCAGCTACGACTTGGGCGGAAACACCATATATTTT	CASSYDLGGNTIYF
NA	TRBV5-1	TRBJ2-3	many	TGCGCCAGCAGCTTGGCCCGAAAAGAGGGGATTACAGATACGCAGTATTTT	CASSLARKEGITDTQYF
NA	TRBV2	TRBJ2-7	many	TGTGCCAGCAGGAGACTGGACTTCCCCTACGAGCAGTACTTC	CASRRLDFPYEQYF
NA	TRBV28	TRBJ1-1	many	TGTGCCAGCAGTTCGGCAGTCCTTAACACTGAAGCTTTCTTT	CASSSAVLNTEAFF
NA	TRBV7-9	TRBJ2-7	many	TGTGCCAGCAGCACTCCGGGACTGTCTTACGAGCAGTACTTC	CASSTPGLSYEQYF
TRBD1	TRBV6-5	TRBJ1-2	many	TGTGCCAGCAGTTACTCGGGACAGGGATCGTTTAACTATGGCTACACCTTC	CASSYSGQGSFNYGYTF